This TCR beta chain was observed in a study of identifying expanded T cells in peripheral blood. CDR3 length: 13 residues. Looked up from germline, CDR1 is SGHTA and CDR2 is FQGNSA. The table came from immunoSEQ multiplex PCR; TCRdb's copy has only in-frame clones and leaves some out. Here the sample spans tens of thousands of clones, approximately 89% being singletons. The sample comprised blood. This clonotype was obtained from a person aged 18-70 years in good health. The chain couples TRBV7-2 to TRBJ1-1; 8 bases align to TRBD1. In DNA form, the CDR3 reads TGTGCGAGCGGACAGGGAAGGAACACTGAAGCTTTCTTT. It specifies CASGQGRNTEAFF.